This record covers a single T cell receptor beta chain. Its binding antigen is unknown. No base qualities exist here, and no much larger clone lies one base off it. The data were taken from a study of cytomegalovirus exposure and HLA in healthy donors (dated by TCRdb to about 2017). Describing the broader study: An earlier analysis of some 550 of the donors reported more than 250 Gb of sequence data and about 100 million unique TCR beta sequences from 150 million to 200 million T cells. An early release covering about 600 HLA-typed donors comprised about 300 gigabases of sequencing data and approximately 85 million unique TCR sequences. The genetic ancestry cluster associated with self-reported Caucasian donors included roughly four fifths of the 300 to 400 genotyped donors. The aim of the study was to test whether cataloging public T cell receptors could identify signatures of past pathogen exposure. Using immunosequencing, the study profiled T cell repertoires from some 670 subjects and related those repertoires to cytomegalovirus serostatus. A separate validation cohort of roughly 120 different subjects was used in addition to the roughly 670-subject first cohort. The study combined high-throughput TCR immunosequencing, statistical association of individual TCRs with disease status, and machine learning to predict cytomegalovirus infection status. To study patterns of TCR occurrence, a later analysis re-analyzed previously published TCR beta repertoires from 700 or so donors and added high-resolution HLA genotyping. In the later analysis, no new phenotypic data were used to find candidate immune exposures; instead, reliance was placed on TCR beta sequences and their occurrence across donors. An earlier analysis of 587 of the donors applied high-throughput TCR beta sequencing to assess whether each TCR beta V gene segment acted as functional or pseudogenic. Donor age, sex, ethnicity and CMV serostatus were collected together with the repertoire data. A later genetic analysis used genome-wide SNP genotypes for about 65% of the roughly 700 donors, treating that subset as a discovery cohort. Every repertoire in the discovery cohort had been generated on one and the same sequencing platform. Class I and class II HLA loci were covered by the typing at four-digit resolution. Typing coverage varied by locus: about 629-630 donors for A, B, C, DRB1 and DQB1; roughly 560 for DQA1; more than 600 for DPA1; roughly 450 for DPB1. Because of strong linkage in the cohort, roughly five DR-DQ haplotypes were treated as single units for association and clustering. On average, around 240,000 unique TCR beta nucleotide sequences were sequenced per donor among fewer than 500 genotyped donors of the cohort, with around 19% of those sequences being non-productive.

The cysteine opens and the phenylalanine closes a CDR3 of 15 amino acids. Here the CDR3 DNA is all that survives: 45 bases in frame from base 1. V lost 3 bases and J lost 7 bases; the stretch between them is 17 bases long. Taken from the germline V gene, the CDR1 and CDR2 loops are SGDLS and YYNGEE. The cohort comprised fewer than 750 healthy bone marrow donors. At the time of sampling, every cohort member was nominally healthy, though immune exposures that went unrecorded were likely present. The donor was CMV seropositive and belonged to the group of 250 to 350 seropositive cohort members. A peripheral blood sample was provided by each donor, and peripheral blood mononuclear cells were used for TCR beta sequencing. The Qiagen DNeasy Blood Extraction Kit was used to extract genomic DNA from the blood cell samples. The library was obtained by the immunoSEQ multiplex PCR assay. For the multiplex PCR, a mixture combining 60 forward primers for TCR Vbeta segments and 13 reverse primers for TCR Jbeta segments was used. The CDR3 region of rearranged TCR beta genes was amplified from genomic DNA by a multiplex PCR assay. Amplified TCR beta libraries were sequenced as 87-base-pair reads on the Illumina HiSeq System. As for the original processing: A later analysis counted approximately 84 million unique TCR beta chains across the 650 to 800 repertoires, and roughly 11 million of these chains were shared by at least two donors. A nearest-neighbor algorithm error-corrected the raw reads and collapsed the reads into unique sequences, merging closely related sequences to remove PCR and sequencing errors. V, D and J gene segments were assigned by aligning CDR3 sequences to IMGT reference sequences. Each retained sequence needed at least a six-nucleotide match to both a V gene segment and a J gene segment. Rearrangements were called productive when the CDR3 lacked stop codons and stayed in frame with V and J; all others were non-productive. Following IMGT convention, CDR3 was defined as the stretch from the second conserved V-encoded cysteine to the conserved J-encoded phenylalanine. In an earlier analysis of around 600 of the donors, sequences lacking an unambiguous match to a single V gene segment were excluded. An earlier analysis of a few hundred of the donors classified V segments as functional when productive rearrangements were above 56.7% and as segregating when the standard deviation between donors was above 5%. A statistical classification framework was built to diagnose cytomegalovirus status from the catalog of TCR beta chain sequences. A later analysis assigned V and J genes by comparing TCR nucleotide sequences with IMGT/GENE-DB human TR gene sequences. A later analysis assigned CDR3 sequences and most-parsimonious VDJ recombination scenarios with the TCRdist pipeline. In a later analysis, each TCR beta chain was defined by its CDR3 amino acid sequence together with its V-gene family, and reads lacking a unique V-gene family were excluded. In a later analysis, approximately 590 highly shared, low-generation-probability nucleotide sequences were removed to address suspected cross-contamination and a sequencing artifact. A later analysis calculated a clonal expansion index for each public chain from normalized within-repertoire ranks of inferred template counts. A later analysis computed generation probabilities with a VDJ recombination model fitted to out-of-frame rearrangements, and checked the results against IGoR. Hypergeometric tests were used in a later analysis to score TCR-TCR, TCR-HLA and TCR-CMV co-occurrence, with a repertoire-size bias correction applied to the TCR pairs. In a later analysis, false discovery rates were estimated by permuting HLA or CMV assignments 20 times. A later analysis grouped co-occurring TCRs with DBSCAN, adding TCRdist sequence similarity when clustering within HLA-allele-positive subsets. Co-occurrence clustering excluded repertoires with fewer than 30,000 or more than 120,000 public chains, plus five with anomalous nucleotide sharing. TCRdb re-hosts the immuneACCESS table, in-frame sequences only. Its copies lack some clones; in the studies checked, an unresolved V gene accounts for under half of them, and the cause for the rest is not known. That table furnishes V, J and clone size, whereas the DNA furnished D and trimming. The sample table shows fewer than 150,000 clones, and around 80% are seen once. 8.5% to 10% of the sample lies in the top ten.

Overall study outcomes, separate from this receptor: Most CMV-associated TCR beta chains appeared to be HLA-restricted in a later analysis, and the HLA associations seemed to be driven largely by CMV exposure. A cluster of highly shared sequence variants was judged likely to represent a technical artifact of the sequencing pipeline. The authors suggested that the approach could potentially be generalized to other disease states and immunological phenotypes. In both the original and validation cohorts, the classifier was reported to diagnose cytomegalovirus status with high specificity and sensitivity. Immune exposure information for the cohort was limited to CMV serostatus. According to a later genetic analysis, donors in an Asian-associated ancestry cluster had fewer N-insertions in productive TCRs than the roughly 700-donor mean. Some IMGT-functional V segments, including TRBV6-2 and TRBV6-3, could not be told apart with the 87-base-pair reads, so those segments were excluded. In an earlier analysis of several hundred of the donors, most TCR beta V segments were observed in productive rearrangements about 90% or about 30% of the time, broadly matching IMGT annotations. This cohort had only TCR beta chains sequenced, and the lack of alpha or paired-chain data limited which features could be detected. Most TCR sequences were seen in very few donors, while some public TCRs were found in many individuals. An association between a missense DCLRE1C variant and V-gene and J-gene trimming of TCR beta chains was found in a later genetic analysis and replicated in an independent cohort. In a later analysis, several top co-occurrence clusters were reported to appear linked to parvovirus B19, influenza, CMV and Epstein-Barr virus. In a later analysis, HLA-associated TCR beta chains were found to be more clonally expanded and to have lower generation probabilities than equally common non-associated chains. A further reported finding was that TCR beta sequences accurately predicted the HLA-A and HLA-B alleles for most subjects in the first cohort. A total of fewer than 200 TCR beta chains were listed by the study as associated with cytomegalovirus. Because counts were too low, seventeen rarely observed V segments, including chromosome 9 orphons, were excluded from the earlier analysis of fewer than 650 of the donors. In a later analysis, the rate of TCR association differed among HLA loci, with DRB1 alleles having the most associated TCRs and HLA-C alleles having the fewest. Because HLA typing was unavailable for some donors at each locus, only the typed subset was used in association tests. When HLA alleles, especially DR and DQ, strongly co-occurred, TCR associations were difficult to assign to individual alleles. In vitro tests confirmed that a few of the cytomegalovirus-associated TCR beta chains recognize cytomegalovirus antigens. A later analysis associated approximately 17,000 TCR beta sequences with specific HLA alleles at a false discovery rate of 0.05. The presence/absence analyses assumed that sequencing depth was roughly uniform across donors, and that assumption may not be true. Linkage disequilibrium might explain the correlated functional status among segregating V segments, but an unknown experimental factor could not be excluded.

The sample was PBMCs. The sequence joins TRBV9 to TRBJ2-1; TRBD1 might be the D gene, on 6 matching bases. The receptor was isolated from a female donor in good health and CMV-seropositive. The DNA sequence is given as TGTGCCAGCAGCGCAGGCCCGGACAGCACTAATGAGCAGTTCTTC. This yields the protein CASSAGPDSTNEQFF.